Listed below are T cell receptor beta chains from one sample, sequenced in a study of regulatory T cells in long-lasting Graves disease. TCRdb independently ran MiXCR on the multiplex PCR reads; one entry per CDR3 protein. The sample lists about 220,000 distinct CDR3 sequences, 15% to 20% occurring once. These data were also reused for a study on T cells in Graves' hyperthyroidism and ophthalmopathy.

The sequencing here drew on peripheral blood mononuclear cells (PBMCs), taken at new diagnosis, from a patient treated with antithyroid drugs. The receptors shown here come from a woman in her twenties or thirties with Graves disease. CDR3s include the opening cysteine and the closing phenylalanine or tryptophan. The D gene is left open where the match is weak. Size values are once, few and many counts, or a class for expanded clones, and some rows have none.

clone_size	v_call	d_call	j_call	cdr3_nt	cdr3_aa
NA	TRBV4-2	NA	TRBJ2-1	TGTGCCAGTACCCTCCCGGGACCCGGCAATGAGCAGTTCTTC	CASTLPGPGNEQFF
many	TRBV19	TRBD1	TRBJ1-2	TGTGCCAGTAGAACGCCGGGACAGGAGTACTATGGCTACACCTTC	CASRTPGQEYYGYTF
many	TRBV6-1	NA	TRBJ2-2	TGTGCCAGCAGCGCGGCTGCCCGCGGGGAGCTGTTTTTT	CASSAAARGELFF
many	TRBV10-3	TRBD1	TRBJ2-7	TGTGCCATCAGTGACCACAGGGGCCCCTACGAGCAGTACTTC	CAISDHRGPYEQYF
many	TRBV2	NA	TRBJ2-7	TGTGCCAGGAGTGGGAGGGGGTCCAACTCCTACGAGCAGTACTTC	CARSGRGSNSYEQYF
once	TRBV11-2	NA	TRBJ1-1	TGTGCCAGCAGCTTAATGGGGGTCGCGGGAGGAACTGAAGCTTTCTTT	CASSLMGVAGGTEAFF
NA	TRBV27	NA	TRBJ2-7	TGTGCCAGCCGCTACGGCGGCGAGCAGTACTTC	CASRYGGEQYF
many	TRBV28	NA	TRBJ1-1	TGTGCCAGCAGTCTCCGTACTACATGGGACACTGAAGCTTTCTTT	CASSLRTTWDTEAFF
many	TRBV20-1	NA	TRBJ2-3	TGCAGTGCTAATAAGGATACGCAGTATTTT	CSANKDTQYF
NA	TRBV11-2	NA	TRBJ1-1	TGTGCCAGCAGCTTAGACATCCCTATCACTGAAGCTTTCTTT	CASSLDIPITEAFF
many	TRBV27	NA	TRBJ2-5	TGTGCCAGCAGTCCCATCGGGGTGCGTCAAGAGACCCAGTACTTC	CASSPIGVRQETQYF
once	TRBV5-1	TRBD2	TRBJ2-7	TGCGCCAGCAGCACCGGGACTAGCCCCCGGAGGGACGAGCAGTACTTC	CASSTGTSPRRDEQYF